The 17 T cell receptor beta chains below come from one sample, sequenced in a study of blood T cell repertoires in COVID-19. Here immunoSEQ multiplex PCR was the method, and the copy in TCRdb shows in-frame clones only, minus some. The table has about 190,000 clones, around 90% seen once; the top ten hold approximately 0.64%. The material sequenced was peripheral blood. The receptors shown here come from a man aged 50-60 years with acute or convalescent COVID-19.

The V gene is TRBV20-1, the J gene TRBJ2-4, with TRBD2 as a possible D gene (6 bases). Between the trimmed V and J ends, which lost 3 bases and 6 bases, there was a span of 24 bases. There are 17 residues in the CDR3. Germline V gene lookup returns CDR1 DFQATT and CDR2 SNEGSKA (reference sequence). CDR3 residues: CSASRLSSGDFINIQYF. CDR3 bases: TGCAGTGCTAGTAGGTTGAGTAGCGGAGACTTCATAAACATTCAGTACTTC.

The rearrangement links TRBV5-6 to TRBJ1-6, with 7 nucleotides matching TRBD1. Germline CDR1 and CDR2: SGHDT and YYEEEE. CDR3 length equals 16 residues. After removal of 1 base from V and 7 bases from J, the junction contained 8 bases not matched to a gene. CDR3 amino acids: CASSLYRGGSNSPLHF. In DNA form, the CDR3 reads TGTGCCAGCAGCTTGTACAGGGGTGGTAGCAATTCACCCCTCCACTTT.

The V gene is TRBV7-2, the J gene TRBJ1-4, with unresolved D. There are 15 residues in the CDR3. Germline CDR1 is SGHTA and CDR2 is FQGNSA. Trimming left V 4 bases short and J 7 bases short, with 16 bases between. CDR3 amino acids: CASSSISTPGEKLFF. The CDR3 coding sequence is TGTGCCAGCAGCTCCATATCTACTCCGGGTGAAAAACTGTTTTTT. The full variable domain, its missing parts supplied by reference TRBV7-2 and TRBJ1-4, is GAGVSQSPSNKVTEKGKDVELRCDPISGHTALYWYRQSLGQGLEFLIYFQGNSAPDKSGLPSDRFSAERTGGSVSTLTIQRTQQEDSAVYLCASSSISTPGEKLFFGSGTQLSVL.

This clone has just one count. At the DNA level, this CDR3 is encoded by other sequences in the same sample as well. The V and J genes are TRBV29-1 and TRBJ2-1; no definite D call. Between the trimmed V and J ends, which lost 6 bases and 3 bases, there was a span of 3 bases. There are 10 residues in the CDR3. Per the germline V gene, CDR1 is SQVTM and CDR2 is ANQGSEA. CDR3 residues: CSVHYNEQFF. CDR3 sequence (DNA): TGCAGCGTCCACTACAATGAGCAGTTCTTC.

The table lists this clone with a count of one. The chain has TRBV7-2 and TRBJ1-6; 7 bases agree with TRBD1. Germline V gene data show CDR1 as SGHTA and CDR2 as FQGNSA. Trimming at V came to 2 bases and at J to 9 bases, leaving 7 bases not matched to a gene. The CDR3 contains 15 residues. CDR3 coding DNA: TGTGCCAGCAGCTTAAGACAGGGTTCAGGTTCACCCCTCCACTTT. Its translation: CASSLRQGSGSPLHF.

In its sample, this clone was seen once. The V call is TRBV7-9, the J call TRBJ1-1, with D possibly being TRBD1 (5 bases). Germline CDR1 SEHNR, CDR2 FQNEAQ (reference sequence). Trimming stripped 5 bases from V and 9 bases from J, with 10 bases between. The CDR3 extends over 11 amino acids. In DNA, the CDR3 is TGTGCCAGCAGCCAGGGACTTAAAGCTTTCTTT. It encodes CASSQGLKAFF.

The chain is built from TRBV6-5 and TRBJ2-1; 11 positions match TRBD2. Germline V gene data show CDR1 as MNHEY and CDR2 as SVGAGI. This CDR3 has 15 amino acids. The ends lost 2 bases at V and 6 bases at J; junction bases unmatched: 3. CDR3 DNA: TGTGCCAGCAGTTACGTTGGACTAGCGGGCAATGAGCAGTTCTTC. This encodes CASSYVGLAGNEQFF.

This sequence joins TRBV7-9 and TRBJ1-1, with D possibly TRBD1 on 6 matching bases. V was pared by 5 bases and J by 0 bases, with 13 bases between. In germline, CDR1 is SEHNR, CDR2 FQNEAQ (reference sequence). CDR3 length: 15 residues. The CDR3 is CASSSRTVMNTEAFF. CDR3 nucleotides: TGTGCCAGCAGCAGCCGGACAGTCATGAACACTGAAGCTTTCTTT.

V gene TRBV9 combines with J gene TRBJ2-4, with 9 bases fitting TRBD1. Germline V gene data show CDR1 as SGDLS and CDR2 as YYNGEE. CDR3 length equals 16 residues. Trimming took 5 bases from V and 9 from J; bases not matched to a gene: 15. The CDR3, as DNA: TGTGCCAGCAGTCGACCCCCCGGGACAGGGCCTGCCATTCAGTACTTC. Protein sequence: CASSRPPGTGPAIQYF. The full variable domain, with the rest looked up from reference TRBV9 and TRBJ2-4, is DSGVTQTPKHLITATGQRVTLRCSPRSGDLSVYWYQQSLDQGLQFLIQYYNGEERAKGNILERFSAQQFPDLHSELNLSSLELGDSALYFCASSRPPGTGPAIQYFGAGTRLSVL.

The chain has TRBV5-4 and TRBJ2-3; 7 bases agree with TRBD2. This CDR3 contains 14 residues. Germline CDR1 reads SGHNT; CDR2 reads YYREEE (reference sequence). Trimming removed 2 bases from V and 4 bases from J; junction bases left unmatched: 4. The CDR3 DNA sequence: TGTGCCAGCAGCTTAGGACTAGACTCAGATACGCAGTATTTT. Protein sequence: CASSLGLDSDTQYF.

This chain joins TRBV27 and TRBJ2-3, with a possible D match to TRBD2 (5 bases). The CDR3 has 14 residues. Trimming removed 4 bases from V and 2 bases from J, with 10 bases in between. Germline V lookup: CDR1 MNHEY, CDR2 SMNVEV (reference sequence). In DNA form, the CDR3 reads TGTGCCAGCAGTTCTCCCGGGAACACAGATACGCAGTATTTT. Amino acid sequence: CASSSPGNTDTQYF.

V usage is TRBV21-1 and J usage is TRBJ2-1; the D call in the table, TRBD1, was not verified against the DNA. TRBV21-1 is listed as a pseudogene. This CDR3 has 13 amino acids. For the CDR3, the DNA is TGTGCCAGCAGACCTGGGGGCGACAATGAGCAGTTCTTC. Its protein is CASRPGGDNEQFF.

This chain links TRBV9 with TRBJ1-6, with 7 nucleotides matching TRBD1. This CDR3 comprises 15 residues. Germline CDR1 reads SGDLS; CDR2 reads YYNGEE. Trimming cost V 7 bases and J 6 bases; bases outside gene matches: 10. DNA for the CDR3: TGTGCCAGCGGAAGACAGGGTGTAATTAATTCACCCCTCCACTTT. Translated: CASGRQGVINSPLHF.

V gene TRBV15 combines with J gene TRBJ2-7; 9 nucleotides agree with TRBD2. The CDR3 extends over 15 amino acids. Trimming took 5 bases from V and 4 from J; bases not matched to a gene: 9. The germline CDR1 and CDR2 sequences are LNHNV and YYDKDF (reference sequence). The CDR3 reads CATSRGVAGAYEQYV. CDR3 coding DNA: TGTGCCACCAGCCGCGGGGTAGCGGGGGCATACGAGCAGTACGTC.

J is TRBJ1-1 and V is TRBV7-9; no clear D. The CDR3 totals 13 residues. Germline CDR1 reads SEHNR; CDR2 reads FQNEAQ (reference sequence). Trimming pared 5 bases from V and 1 base from J, leaving 8 bases between. CDR3 nucleotides: TGTGCCAGCAGCCGGGTCCAGAACACTGAAGCTTTCTTT. Protein product: CASSRVQNTEAFF.

V and J are TRBV18 and TRBJ2-1; the match to TRBD1 covers 9 bases. Germline CDR1 and CDR2: KGHSH and LQKENI. The CDR3 loop spans 16 amino acids. The V gene end was trimmed by 1 base and the J gene end by 3 bases; junction bases not matched to a gene: 4. Written as DNA, the CDR3 is TGTGCCAGCTCACCACGGCAGGGACAGGGCTACAATGAGCAGTTCTTC. Protein sequence: CASSPRQGQGYNEQFF.

The chain joins TRBV27 to TRBJ2-1, with 11 positions matching TRBD2. CDR1 and CDR2 from the germline V gene are MNHEY and SMNVEV (reference sequence). This CDR3 has 19 residues. Trimming took 7 bases from V and 0 from J; bases not matched to a gene: 14. CDR3 DNA sequence: TGTGCCAGCATCCATCGGGCTAGCGGGAGGCCGAGCTCCTACAATGAGCAGTTCTTC. Amino acids: CASIHRASGRPSSYNEQFF.